This passage covers 17 T cell receptor beta chains from one sample sequenced in a study of early T cells in non-severe SARS-CoV-2 infection. From the 5' RACE reads, TCRdb called clonotypes with MiXCR, one entry per CDR3 protein. The sample comprises some 57,000 distinct CDR3 sequences, roughly 8.8% of which are singletons, and less than 25% rests with the top ten. Sequencing was done on a sample of whole blood. These receptors came from an adult who was a healthcare worker with PCR-confirmed SARS-CoV-2 infection or an uninfected control (not recorded which).

This clonotype was observed a few times. The rearrangement uses TRBV12-3 or TRBV12-4 and TRBJ1-1; D remains unclear. The CDR3 is 12 residues long. V dropped 5 bases and J dropped 10 bases, with 14 bases sitting between them. The DNA of the CDR3 is TGTGCCAGCAGTGAAATCCCTTCGGGAGCTTTCTTT. Protein sequence: CASSEIPSGAFF.

This clonotype turned up a few times. The rearrangement joins TRBV7-9 to TRBJ1-2, with TRBD1 as a possible D gene (6 bases). V was trimmed by 0 bases and J by 4 bases, leaving 18 bases between them. The CDR3 runs 17 residues. Germline lookup yields CDR1 SEHNR and CDR2 FQNEAQ (reference sequence). The DNA of the CDR3 is TGTGCCAGCAGCTTAGCTCTTGCGCACAGGGTGGGCTATGGCTACACCTTC. This sequence encodes CASSLALAHRVGYGYTF. Based on the CDR3 plus reference TRBV7-9 and TRBJ1-2, the full variable domain is DTGVSQNPRHKITKRGQNVTFRCDPISEHNRLYWYRQTLGQGPEFLTYFQNEAQLEKSRLLSDRFSAERPKGSFSTLEIQRTEQGDSAMYLCASSLALAHRVGYGYTFGSGTRLTVV.

The gene calls are TRBV12-3 or TRBV12-4 and TRBJ1-2, with D perhaps TRBD1 (5 bases). This CDR3 spans 14 amino acids. Between the trimmed V and J ends, which lost 0 bases and 8 bases, there was a span of 13 bases. CDR3 in amino acids: CASSLAPPGRGYTF. The DNA of the CDR3 is TGTGCCAGCAGTTTAGCGCCACCAGGGCGCGGCTACACCTTC.

At least ten counts were recorded for this clonotype. This sequence joins TRBV6-5 and TRBJ2-2; TRBD1 matches 8 bases. V was clipped by 4 bases and J by 7 bases; unmatched bases: 2. CDR3 size: 13 residues. Germline loops: CDR1 MNHEY, CDR2 SVGAGI. The chain's CDR3 is CASSSTGVGELFF. In DNA, the CDR3 is TGTGCCAGCAGTTCGACAGGGGTCGGGGAGCTGTTTTTT.

CDR3 sequence: CASSEDPYSNQPQHF. The CDR3 DNA reads as TGTGCCAGCAGTGAAGATCCATATAGCAATCAGCCCCAGCATTTT. The chain uses TRBV6-1 and TRBJ1-5; D uncertain. CDR1 is MNHNS, CDR2 SASEGT, per germline. The CDR3 runs to 15 residues. The V and J ends lost 1 base and 0 bases respectively, with 7 bases between them.

This sequence joins TRBV29-1 and TRBJ2-5, with 10 bases that match TRBD2. The V gene end was trimmed by 4 bases and the J gene end by 4 bases; junction bases not matched to a gene: 9. Germline CDR1 reads SQVTM; CDR2 reads ANQGSEA. CDR3 length equals 15 residues. As DNA, the CDR3 is TGCAGCGTTGCAGCTAGCGGGGGTCTTGGAGAGACCCAGTACTTC. This codes for CSVAASGGLGETQYF.

This chain joins TRBV7-9 and TRBJ1-2; TRBD1 is a possible D gene (5 bases). CDR3 length: 15 residues. CDR1 is SEHNR and CDR2 is FQNEAQ in the germline V gene (reference sequence). V shed 3 bases and J shed 1 base, with 12 bases lying between them. The DNA for the CDR3 is TGTGCCAGCAGCTTCTCCGGGGGAGGTAACTATGGCTACACCTTC. Its translation: CASSFSGGGNYGYTF.

This clonotype was seen only a few times. The chain has TRBV13 and TRBJ2-5; D may be TRBD1 (6 bases). Germline V lookup: CDR1 PRHDT, CDR2 FYEKMQ (reference sequence). V gave up 4 bases and J gave up 5 bases, with 26 bases separating them. This CDR3 has 18 amino acids. CDR3 nucleotide sequence: TGTGCCAGCAGCTACCCAACGGGCAGGGGCTCGGTGAACGAGACCCAGTACTTC. It is translated as CASSYPTGRGSVNETQYF.

J is TRBJ2-5 and V is TRBV5-4; 8 nucleotides align to TRBD2. CDR3 size: 14 residues. The junction had 4 bases not matched to a gene; V was cut back by 2 bases and J by 4 bases. The germline V gene encodes CDR1 SGHNT and CDR2 YYREEE (reference sequence). The CDR3 here is CASSFSGVRETQYF. The CDR3 nucleotides are TGTGCCAGCAGCTTTAGCGGGGTTCGAGAGACCCAGTACTTC.

This clonotype was recorded many times. The CDR3 is CASSQTPGTNTEAFF. In DNA, the CDR3 is TGCGCCAGCAGCCAAACTCCGGGCACGAACACTGAAGCTTTCTTT. The chain has TRBV4-1 and TRBJ1-1; D remains unclear. V was clipped by 2 bases and J by 1 base, with 11 bases between them. This CDR3 has 15 residues. The germline V gene has CDR1 MGHRA and CDR2 YSYEKL.

This clonotype was recorded many times. The V gene is TRBV29-1, the J gene TRBJ1-1, with unresolved D. Germline lookup yields CDR1 SQVTM and CDR2 ANQGSEA. The length of the CDR3 is 13 residues. V lost 5 bases to trimming and J lost 1 base, with 11 bases between them. The CDR3 DNA is TGCAGCGTTCTCGTCTCAGGGAACACTGAAGCTTTCTTT. Amino acid sequence: CSVLVSGNTEAFF. The whole variable domain, remainder taken from reference TRBV29-1 and TRBJ1-1, is SAVISQKPSRDICQRGTSLTIQCQVDSQVTMMFWYRQQPGQSLTLIATANQGSEATYESGFVIDKFPISRPNLTFSTLTVSNMSPEDSSIYLCSVLVSGNTEAFFGQGTRLTVV.

This clonotype was seen only a few times. This chain joins TRBV5-1 and TRBJ1-2; maybe TRBD1 (5 bases). The CDR3 is 13 residues long. The germline CDR1 and CDR2 sequences are SGHRS and YFSETQ. Trimming removed 2 bases from V and 3 bases from J, with 8 bases in between. The CDR3 sequence is CASSLQGDYGYTF. CDR3 DNA sequence: TGCGCCAGCAGCTTACAAGGGGACTATGGCTACACCTTC.

This chain links TRBV3-1 with TRBJ1-1, with no clear D. Germline CDR1 is LGHDT and CDR2 is YNNKEL (reference sequence). Trimming pared 1 base from V and 6 bases from J, leaving 12 bases between. The CDR3 loop spans 14 amino acids. CDR3 residues: CASSQGDGRAEAFF. The CDR3 coding sequence is TGTGCCAGCAGCCAAGGTGACGGTAGGGCTGAAGCTTTCTTT.

Many counts were recorded for this clonotype. The V and J genes are TRBV20-1 and TRBJ1-2; D call uncertain. CDR1 and CDR2 (germline): DFQATT, SNEGSKA (reference sequence). The CDR3 runs to 12 residues. V was shortened by 1 base and J by 6 bases, with 9 bases between the two germline ends. The CDR3 is CSARAKEDGYTF. In DNA, the CDR3 is TGCAGTGCTAGAGCCAAGGAGGATGGCTACACCTTC.

The rearrangement links TRBV29-1 to TRBJ1-1; a possible D gene is TRBD1 (5 bases). There are 13 residues in the CDR3. V gave up 4 bases and J gave up 5 bases, with 14 bases separating them. Germline loops: CDR1 SQVTM, CDR2 ANQGSEA. CDR3 sequence: CSVVPGDWTEAFF. In DNA, the CDR3 is TGCAGCGTTGTGCCGGGGGATTGGACTGAAGCTTTCTTT.

Only a few counts were recorded for this clonotype. V and J are TRBV20-1 and TRBJ2-2; 7 bases fit TRBD1. This CDR3 has 14 amino acids. Germline-derived CDR1 and CDR2 are DFQATT and SNEGSKA (reference sequence). V was clipped by 3 bases and J by 0 bases; unmatched bases: 1. The CDR3 reads CSASQGANTGELFF. CDR3 coding DNA: TGCAGTGCTAGCCAGGGGGCGAACACCGGGGAGCTGTTTTTT.

This clonotype came up many times. This sequence joins TRBV20-1 and TRBJ1-5; the D is unclear. Trimming removed 2 bases at V and 4 bases at J, with 6 bases between. CDR1 DFQATT and CDR2 SNEGSKA come from the germline V gene (reference sequence). CDR3 size: 12 residues. The CDR3 sequence is CSARIGNQPQHF. In DNA, the CDR3 is TGCAGTGCTAGAATCGGGAATCAGCCCCAGCATTTT.